A few counts support the clone carrying this T cell receptor (beta chain). The antigen remains unidentified. This sample stems from a study of beta chain features in type 1 diabetes. Overall study findings and caveats: Significant though moderate, a shortening of TCRB CDR3s appeared in all four CD4+ subsets of Type 1 diabetes patients. A definitive answer on HLA type influencing TCRB rearrangement was not reached here.

Investigators reverse transcribed all isolated RNA, so they sequenced expressed TCRB transcripts. Method: immunoSEQ multiplex PCR; TCRdb's copy keeps in-frame clones and lacks some. The table lists roughly 150,000 clones, about 9.3% of them singletons. V lost 6 bases, J lost 5 bases, and 6 bases lay in between. In germline, CDR1 is LGHNT, CDR2 FRNRAP. This CDR3 region has 11 residues. This chain joins TRBV12-5 and TRBJ2-3, with D unresolved. The sequencing sample was made of central memory CD4+ T cells from blood. The TCR was taken from a man aged 25-45 years with type 1 diabetes. CDR3 region: CASGTGDTQYF. The CDR3 DNA sequence: TGTGCTAGTGGAACCGGAGATACGCAGTATTTT.